The 24 T cell receptor beta chains in this list originate from one sample, sequenced in a study of T cells in localized non-small cell lung cancer. Profiled with immunoSEQ multiplex PCR; TCRdb holds only in-frame clones, not every one. The profile shows tens of thousands of clones, roughly 90% of them singletons. Sequencing used peripheral blood, obtained before any cancer treatment. All receptors derive from a man aged 40-75 years with stage I squamous cell lung carcinoma.

The V gene is TRBV27, the J gene TRBJ2-7, with D perhaps matching TRBD2 (6 bases). The CDR3 runs 16 residues. Trimming shortened V by 6 bases and J by 1 base, and 19 bases separated the two germline ends. Per the germline V gene, CDR1 is MNHEY and CDR2 is SMNVEV (reference sequence). CDR3 DNA: TGTGCCAGCAGCCTCGGAGGGAATCGCGGATCCTACGAGCAGTACTTC. Residues: CASSLGGNRGSYEQYF.

The chain has TRBV27 and TRBJ2-7; maybe TRBD1 (5 bases). This CDR3 has 17 amino acids. Germline lookup yields CDR1 MNHEY and CDR2 SMNVEV (reference sequence). Trimming cost V 5 bases and J 3 bases, with 23 bases left between them. In nucleotides, the CDR3 is TGTGCCAGCAGTCCCGACAGCTACAAACCATCTTACTACGAGCAGTACTTC. Its protein product is CASSPDSYKPSYYEQYF.

About this clone itself: A junction end diverges from the germline sequence, so it may reflect a read error. This chain links TRBV10-3 with TRBJ1-1; tentatively, D is TRBD1 (5 bases). Germline CDR1 is ENHRY and CDR2 is SYGVKD. The CDR3 extends over 15 amino acids. DNA for the CDR3: TGTGCCACCAGTCCCCCCCAAGGGGTGAACACTGAAGCTTTCTTT. Amino acid sequence: CATSPPQGVNTEAFF.

The V gene is TRBV2, the J gene TRBJ2-2; TRBD1 agrees at 8 bases. J was trimmed by 3 bases and V by 2 bases; bases with no gene match: 5. The CDR3 runs 16 residues. Germline values: CDR1 SNHLY, CDR2 FYNNEI. The CDR3 nucleotides are TGTGCCAGCAGTGAACGTAGGACAGGGTACACCGGGGAGCTGTTTTTT. Protein sequence: CASSERRTGYTGELFF.

The chain is built from TRBV5-3 and TRBJ2-1; 9 bases align to TRBD2. TRBV5-3 is classed as an ORF, of uncertain function. This CDR3 comprises 19 residues. The trim removed 4 bases at V and 8 bases at J, leaving 22 bases unmatched. As DNA, the CDR3 is TGTGCCAGAAGCCTAGAACATGGCGGGAGGGCTCCAGGCGTTCATGAGCAGTTCTTC. It translates to CARSLEHGGRAPGVHEQFF.

The chain combines TRBV6-1 with TRBJ2-1; 8 nucleotides agree with TRBD2. With V trimmed by 4 bases and J by 0 bases, 5 bases remained unmatched. Germline V gene lookup returns CDR1 MNHNS and CDR2 SASEGT. This CDR3 has 16 amino acids. CDR3 sequence (DNA): TGTGCCAGCAGTGGACTAGCGTCAAGCTCCTACAATGAGCAGTTCTTC. Amino acids: CASSGLASSSYNEQFF.

The J gene is TRBJ1-1, the V gene TRBV18; no definite D call. With 3 bases removed from V and 6 bases from J, the gap between germline ends came to 23 bases. Germline V gives CDR1 KGHSH, CDR2 LQKENI. CDR3 length equals 17 residues. The CDR3 sequence is CASSPLLSAKSGAEAFF. Here the CDR3 DNA reads TGTGCCAGCTCACCCCTTCTTTCAGCCAAATCGGGCGCTGAAGCTTTCTTT.

The DNA of the CDR3 is TGTGCCAGCAGCTTAGCCTCAGGGATAGAGAAACTGTTTTTT. This codes for CASSLASGIEKLFF. This chain connects TRBV7-9 to TRBJ1-4, with D tentatively TRBD1 (5 bases). Germline CDR1 reads SEHNR; CDR2 reads FQNEAQ (reference sequence). The length of the CDR3 is 14 residues. V lost 0 bases to trimming and J lost 11 bases, with 13 bases between them.

The chain is built from TRBV19 and TRBJ2-2; 12 positions match TRBD2. This CDR3 spans 13 amino acids. Germline CDR1 is LNHDA and CDR2 is SQIVND (reference sequence). J gave up 6 bases and V 8 bases, and 1 base lay outside the gene matches. CDR3 protein: CASRLAGAGELFF. The CDR3 nucleotides are TGTGCCAGTCGACTAGCGGGAGCCGGGGAGCTGTTTTTT.

V is TRBV11-1 and J is TRBJ2-2; D gene unclear. In germline, CDR1 is SGHAT, CDR2 FQDESV (reference sequence). The ends were cut back, 3 bases at V and 2 bases at J, with 7 bases in the middle. The CDR3 contains 14 residues. In DNA, the CDR3 is TGTGCCAGCAGCTTCCTACTTAACACCGGGGAGCTGTTTTTT. Translating gives CASSFLLNTGELFF.

The CDR3 loop is CASSPLRGWDEQFF. For the CDR3, the DNA is TGCGCCAGCAGCCCCCTTCGAGGGTGGGATGAGCAGTTCTTC. The chain employs TRBV4-3 and TRBJ2-1; D is perhaps TRBD2 (5 bases). The CDR3 length is 14 residues. V lost 4 bases and J lost 8, with 15 bases in between. Germline CDR1 and CDR2: LGHNA and YSLEER.

This clone is a singleton in its sample. A read error may account for a junction end that differs from germline. The genes are TRBV9 and TRBJ1-1; TRBD1 is a possible D gene (5 bases). This CDR3 has 13 residues. Germline V gene data show CDR1 as SGDLS and CDR2 as YYNGEE. This CDR3 is CAGSPGGDTEAFF. CDR3 bases: TGTGCCGGCAGCCCCGGGGGGGACACTGAAGCTTTCTTT.

V is TRBV5-4 and J is TRBJ2-1, with D maybe TRBD2 (6 bases). Germline assignment: CDR1 SGHNT and CDR2 YYREEE (reference sequence). The CDR3 runs 16 residues. V lost 2 bases and J lost 0, with 12 bases in between. The CDR3 sequence is CASSLLLTSSYNEQFF. Here the CDR3 DNA reads TGTGCCAGCAGCTTACTCCTGACTAGCTCCTACAATGAGCAGTTCTTC. Variable domain in full (rest from reference TRBV5-4 and TRBJ2-1): ETGVTQSPTHLIKTRGQQVTLRCSSQSGHNTVSWYQQALGQGPQFIFQYYREEENGRGNFPPRFSGLQFPNYSSELNVNALELDDSALYLCASSLLLTSSYNEQFFGPGTRLTVL.

The gene calls are TRBV21-1 and TRBJ2-7; the table's D call, TRBD1, was not checked against the DNA. TRBV21-1 is a pseudogene segment. This CDR3 comprises 17 residues. CDR3 sequence (DNA): TGTGCCAGCAGCAAAGATGAACCAGGGGAACAAGACTACGAGCAGTACTTC. This gives the protein CASSKDEPGEQDYEQYF.

This chain joins TRBV18 and TRBJ1-1; D not certain. Germline V gene sequence: CDR1 KGHSH, CDR2 LQKENI. CDR3 size: 14 residues. V was cut by 0 bases and J by 0 bases, with 5 bases left in between. The DNA of the CDR3 is TGTGCCAGCTCACCACCCAGCGTGAACACTGAAGCTTTCTTT. Protein sequence: CASSPPSVNTEAFF.

The chain couples TRBV5-1 to TRBJ2-3; D unresolved. Germline V lookup: CDR1 SGHRS, CDR2 YFSETQ. The CDR3 is made up of 15 amino acids. V was pared by 0 bases and J by 0 bases, with 8 bases between. CDR3 residues: CASSLDRGSTDTQYF. CDR3 coding DNA: TGCGCCAGCAGCTTGGACAGAGGAAGCACAGATACGCAGTATTTT.

The J gene is TRBJ2-1, the V gene TRBV5-1; D is perhaps TRBD1 or TRBD2 (5 bases each). V was cut by 3 bases and J by 6 bases, with 19 bases left in between. The CDR3 length is 16 residues. Per germline, CDR1 SGHRS and CDR2 YFSETQ. CDR3 coding DNA: TGCGCCAGCAGCTCGAGGGGAGACCCTGCAGGCAATGAGCAGTTCTTC. Amino acids: CASSSRGDPAGNEQFF.

The genes are TRBV28 and TRBJ2-7, with D perhaps being TRBD1 or TRBD2 (6 bases each). The germline CDR1 and CDR2 sequences are MDHEN and SYDVKM. The CDR3 contains 13 residues. V lost 3 bases to trimming and J lost 6 bases, with 12 bases between them. The DNA of the CDR3 is TGTGCCAGCAGTTTTGGAGGGACACCCGAGCAGTACTTC. It yields the protein CASSFGGTPEQYF.

V gene TRBV9 combines with J gene TRBJ2-5; perhaps TRBD2 as D (5 bases). Germline assignment: CDR1 SGDLS and CDR2 YYNGEE. V gave up 0 bases and J gave up 0 bases, with 15 bases separating them. The CDR3 loop spans 17 amino acids. For the CDR3, the DNA is TGTGCCAGCAGCGTAGAGGTTAGCGAACACTACCAAGAGACCCAGTACTTC. Its protein is CASSVEVSEHYQETQYF.

The chain combines TRBV27 with TRBJ2-5; D uncertain. V lost 3 bases, J lost 5 bases, and 13 bases lay in between. Germline CDR1 and CDR2: MNHEY and SMNVEV (reference sequence). The CDR3 extends over 14 amino acids. The chain's CDR3 is CASSFQSSPETQYF. As DNA, the CDR3 is TGTGCCAGCAGTTTTCAGAGCTCGCCCGAGACCCAGTACTTC.

This clone has a single count. The chain couples TRBV7-3 to TRBJ2-3; 9 positions match TRBD1. This CDR3 region has 18 residues. Germline lookup yields CDR1 SGHTA and CDR2 FQGTGA. J was trimmed by 3 bases and V by 0 bases; bases with no gene match: 10. The CDR3 sequence: CASSLTTGQGIPTDTQYF. CDR3 sequence (DNA): TGTGCCAGCAGCTTAACGACGGGACAGGGAATTCCTACAGATACGCAGTATTTT.

DNA for the CDR3: TGTGCCAGCAGTGAAGTAGCGGGTCCCCAAGAGACCCAGTACTTC. Its protein is CASSEVAGPQETQYF. This chain uses TRBV6-1 with TRBJ2-5, with TRBD2 matching 7 bases. This CDR3 has 15 amino acids. Germline V gene sequence: CDR1 MNHNS, CDR2 SASEGT. V shed 1 base and J 1 base; nucleotides not matched to a gene: 3.

This chain connects TRBV29-1 to TRBJ2-2; tentatively, D is TRBD2 (5 bases). The V gene's germline CDR1 is SQVTM and CDR2 ANQGSEA. Trimming took 4 bases from V and 6 from J, leaving 9 bases between them. CDR3 length: 12 residues. CDR3 region: CSVGRSAGELFF. CDR3 bases: TGCAGCGTTGGACGTAGCGCCGGGGAGCTGTTTTTT.

DNA of the CDR3: TGTGCCAGTAGCTACTCCGGGACAGGGTACCAAGAGACCCAGTACTTC. Residues: CASSYSGTGYQETQYF. This chain uses TRBV19 with TRBJ2-5, with 9 nucleotides matching TRBD1. This CDR3 has 16 residues. Germline CDR1 LNHDA, CDR2 SQIVND (reference sequence). V shed 6 bases and J 0 bases; nucleotides not matched to a gene: 8.